These 25 T cell receptor beta chains were all obtained from the same sample, sequenced in a study of T cells in Graves' hyperthyroidism and ophthalmopathy. Amplified regions were TCR beta CDR3 sequences from RNA transcripts. Primed by the HTBI set, a first-round RT-PCR was run on the TCR CDR3. TCRdb fed the multiplex PCR reads into MiXCR, producing one record per CDR3 protein. Of roughly 420,000 distinct CDR3 sequences listed, approximately 15% are singletons. Material: blood. Receptor source: a young woman with Graves' hyperthyroidism.

This clonotype was counted ten times or more. The chain combines TRBV3-1 with TRBJ1-1; D is undetermined. Trimming stripped 3 bases from V and 0 bases from J, with 5 bases between. This CDR3 has 13 amino acids. CDR1 is LGHDT and CDR2 is YNNKEL in the germline V gene (reference sequence). CDR3 in amino acids: CASSQTLNTEAFF. The CDR3, as DNA: TGTGCCAGCAGCCAGACCTTGAACACTGAAGCTTTCTTT.

This clonotype was counted many times. The chain's CDR3 is CASSLTDRTYEQYF. The CDR3 DNA reads as TGTGCCAGCAGCTTAACCGACCGAACCTACGAGCAGTACTTC. The chain carries TRBV11-2 and TRBJ2-7; D call uncertain. V was pared by 2 bases and J by 2 bases, with 10 bases between. The CDR3 consists of 14 residues. Germline values: CDR1 SGHAT, CDR2 FQNNGV.

The chain is built from TRBV7-9 and TRBJ1-3; the match to TRBD1 covers 10 bases. The trim removed 5 bases at V and 2 bases at J, leaving 9 bases unmatched. Germline loops: CDR1 SEHNR, CDR2 FQNEAQ (reference sequence). CDR3 length: 17 amino acids. The CDR3 coding sequence is TGTGCCAGCAGCCTCCAGACAGGGGGCAGCGCTGGAAACACCATATATTTT. Amino acid sequence: CASSLQTGGSAGNTIYF.

This clonotype was counted between two and nine times. V and J are TRBV20-1 and TRBJ1-1; D unclear. Trimming stripped 6 bases from V and 1 base from J, with 9 bases between. This CDR3 is built from 12 residues. The germline V gene has CDR1 DFQATT and CDR2 SNEGSKA (reference sequence). The CDR3 coding sequence is TGCAGTGCGGAACAGCAGAACACTGAAGCTTTCTTT. It yields the protein CSAEQQNTEAFF.

This clonotype was recorded many times. V gene TRBV5-1 combines with J gene TRBJ1-2; TRBD1 might be the D (6 bases). In germline, CDR1 is SGHRS, CDR2 YFSETQ. The germline V and J ends were trimmed by 0 bases and 3 bases, with 12 bases remaining between them. The CDR3 is 15 amino acids. CDR3 amino acids: CASSLEQGSYYGYTF. As DNA, the CDR3 is TGCGCCAGCAGCTTGGAACAGGGCAGCTACTATGGCTACACCTTC.

This clonotype was seen many times. The chain combines TRBV30 with TRBJ2-2; unclear D gene. Germline V gene data show CDR1 as GTSNPN and CDR2 as SVGIG (reference sequence). This CDR3 has 11 amino acids. V was cut by 6 bases and J by 7 bases, with 9 bases left in between. In DNA, the CDR3 is TGTGCCTGCCCTAAGGGCGGGGAGCTGTTTTTT. Translation gives CACPKGGELFF.

About this clonotype itself: The junction departs from the called germline gene at one end, perhaps through a read error. The CDR3 here is CASSGPGQGPTNTGELFF. The CDR3 DNA reads TGTGCCAGCAGCGGGCCGGGACAGGGGCCAACGAACACCGGGGAGCTGTTTTTT. The V and J genes are TRBV5-1 and TRBJ2-2; 10 bases match TRBD1. The length of the CDR3 is 18 residues. CDR1 is SGHRS, CDR2 YFSETQ, per germline.

This clonotype was found many times. The chain combines TRBV28 with TRBJ2-5, with 7 positions matching TRBD2. Unmatched junction bases numbered 5, after V lost 7 bases and J lost 0 bases. This CDR3 is built from 14 residues. Germline-derived CDR1 and CDR2 are MDHEN and SYDVKM. The CDR3 sequence is CASTRLANQETQYF. The CDR3 DNA reads as TGTGCCAGCACCAGACTAGCTAACCAAGAGACCCAGTACTTC.

This clonotype came up many times. The rearrangement joins TRBV28 to TRBJ2-7; 10 bases are shared with TRBD2. The CDR3 has 16 amino acids. J gave up 0 bases and V 2 bases, and 4 bases lay outside the gene matches. The germline V gene has CDR1 MDHEN and CDR2 SYDVKM. CDR3 amino acids: CASSLGASGSSYEQYF. As DNA, the CDR3 is TGTGCCAGCAGTTTAGGGGCTAGCGGGAGCTCCTACGAGCAGTACTTC.

As concerns this clonotype: The junction departs from germline at one end; a sequencing error may be responsible. This chain uses TRBV28 with TRBJ1-1, with 7 bases matching TRBD1. The germline V gene encodes CDR1 MDHEN and CDR2 SYDVKM. This CDR3 has 15 amino acids. Here the CDR3 reads CTSSLQGWRNTEAFF. As DNA, the CDR3 is TGTACCAGCAGCCTACAGGGGTGGAGGAACACTGAAGCTTTCTTT.

A few counts support this clonotype. The chain uses TRBV10-3 and TRBJ1-1, with a possible D match to TRBD1 (6 bases). Germline V lookup: CDR1 ENHRY, CDR2 SYGVKD. The CDR3 spans 12 residues. Trimming removed 7 bases at V and 5 bases at J, with 11 bases between. CDR3 loop: CAIKGDWTEAFF. The CDR3 nucleotides read TGTGCCATCAAGGGGGACTGGACTGAAGCTTTCTTT.

This clonotype was recorded at least ten times. This chain links TRBV20-1 with TRBJ2-3; no firm D call. There are 10 residues in the CDR3. The germline CDR1 and CDR2 sequences are DFQATT and SNEGSKA (reference sequence). The V gene lost 5 bases and the J gene lost 6 bases, with 6 bases spanning the gap. CDR3 protein: CSALFDTQYF. DNA for the CDR3: TGCAGTGCTTTATTTGATACGCAGTATTTT.

This clonotype was found many times. The rearrangement uses TRBV5-5 and TRBJ2-7; 11 bases agree with TRBD1. Germline values: CDR1 SGHKS, CDR2 YYEKEE (reference sequence). V was pared by 1 base and J by 4 bases, with 4 bases of the junction left unmatched. CDR3 length equals 15 residues. CDR3 amino acids: CASSLYGQGAYEQYF. DNA of the CDR3: TGTGCCAGCAGCTTGTACGGACAGGGGGCATACGAGCAGTACTTC.

This clonotype occurred many times. V usage is TRBV12-3 or TRBV12-4 and J usage is TRBJ1-1; 10 nucleotides agree with TRBD1. The junction had 11 bases not matched to a gene; V was cut back by 7 bases and J by 3 bases. This CDR3 region has 16 residues. CDR3: CASTPGTGVGDTEAFF. The CDR3 nucleotides are TGTGCCAGCACCCCTGGGACAGGGGTGGGCGACACTGAAGCTTTCTTT.

This clonotype has a count of ten or more. This chain connects TRBV6-1 to TRBJ2-5; a weak D match, TRBD2 (6 bases). V was cut by 11 bases and J by 5 bases, with 15 bases left in between. CDR1 and CDR2 from the germline V gene are MNHNS and SASEGT. The CDR3 runs to 12 residues. CDR3 residues: CAYWDSRETQYF. The CDR3 region has the DNA TGTGCCTACTGGGACTCAAGGGAGACCCAGTACTTC.

This clonotype was observed at least ten times. The rearrangement links TRBV20-1 to TRBJ1-5, with D possibly matching TRBD1 (6 bases). V was clipped by 3 bases and J by 7 bases, with 25 bases between them. Germline CDR1 is DFQATT and CDR2 is SNEGSKA (reference sequence). The CDR3 length is 17 residues. CDR3 protein: CSASGGAVQGSGQPQHF. For the CDR3, the DNA is TGCAGTGCTAGTGGGGGGGCTGTACAGGGAAGTGGGCAGCCCCAGCATTTT.

Many counts were recorded for this clonotype. CDR3 in DNA: TGTGCCAGCAGCCATTCACCCAGGGGTGGGTACGAGCAGTACTTC. Its translation: CASSHSPRGGYEQYF. The chain employs TRBV3-1 and TRBJ2-7; D is perhaps TRBD1 (6 bases). Between the trimmed V and J ends, which lost 3 bases and 4 bases, there was a span of 16 bases. The CDR3 is 15 amino acids. Per germline, CDR1 LGHDT and CDR2 YNNKEL (reference sequence).

This clonotype has ten or more counts. The chain has TRBV12-5 and TRBJ2-1, with TRBD2 matching 11 bases. The CDR3 runs 15 residues. The germline V gene encodes CDR1 LGHNT and CDR2 FRNRAP. The V and J ends lost 6 bases and 0 bases, in that order; junction bases with no gene match: 1. Here the CDR3 reads CASGGTSGSYNEQFF. The CDR3 bases are TGTGCTAGTGGGGGGACTAGCGGCTCCTACAATGAGCAGTTCTTC. Full variable domain (missing parts from reference TRBV12-5 and TRBJ2-1): DARVTQTPRHKVTEMGQEVTMRCQPILGHNTVFWYRQTMMQGLELLAYFRNRAPLDDSGMPKDRFSAEMPDATLATLKIQPSEPRDSAVYFCASGGTSGSYNEQFFGPGTRLTVL.

In this sample, this clonotype turned up once. This chain uses TRBV5-6 with TRBJ1-6, with 7 bases matching TRBD1. V shed 4 bases, J shed 3 bases, and the junction held 10 bases outside the gene matches. Germline V gene sequence: CDR1 SGHDT, CDR2 YYEEEE. The CDR3 consists of 17 residues. DNA of the CDR3: TGTGCCAGCAGCCTGACAGGGAGGAAGTTCTATAATTCACCCCTCCACTTT. Protein: CASSLTGRKFYNSPLHF. The variable domain in full, with the rest retrieved from reference TRBV5-6 and TRBJ1-6, is DAGVTQSPTHLIKTRGQQVTLRCSPKSGHDTVSWYQQALGQGPQFIFQYYEEEERQRGNFPDRFSGHQFPNYSSELNVNALLLGDSALYLCASSLTGRKFYNSPLHFGNGTRLTVT.

This clonotype was found many times. CDR3 protein: CASSTLTSGSADTQYF. CDR3 DNA: TGTGCCAGCAGCACCCTCACTAGCGGGAGCGCAGATACGCAGTATTTT. V usage is TRBV28 and J usage is TRBJ2-3; 11 positions agree with TRBD2. Germline-derived CDR1 and CDR2 are MDHEN and SYDVKM. V trimming: 6 bases; J trimming: 4 bases; junction bases outside the gene matches: 9. The CDR3 is 16 amino acids.

This clonotype was seen ten or more times. The V and J genes are TRBV6-1 and TRBJ2-6; either TRBD1 or TRBD2 may fit D (5 bases each). CDR1 is MNHNS, CDR2 SASEGT, per germline. This CDR3 is 15 amino acids long. V gave up 11 bases and J gave up 4 bases, with 18 bases separating them. In DNA, the CDR3 is TGTGCCGGATCCTCGGGGCCGACCGGGGCCAACGTCCTGACTTTC. It is translated as CAGSSGPTGANVLTF.

This clonotype was seen many times. The junction and the germline gene differ at one end; a read error may be behind it. CDR3: CASSEDTGLTTGELFF. The DNA for the CDR3 is TGTGCCAGCAGCGAAGATACGGGACTAACCACCGGGGAGCTGTTTTTT. The genes are TRBV2 and TRBJ2-2, with 7 bases lining up with TRBD2. The CDR3 is 16 residues long. Germline V gene lookup returns CDR1 SNHLY and CDR2 FYNNEI. The full variable domain, in which reference TRBV2 and TRBJ2-2 provide the parts outside the CDR3, is EPEVTQTPSHQVTQMGQEVILRCVPISNHLYFYWYRQILGQKVEFLVSFYNNEISEKSEIFDDQFSVERPDGSNFTLKIRSTKLEDSAMYFCASSEDTGLTTGELFFGEGSRLTVL.

In this sample, this clonotype turned up many times. V gene TRBV18 combines with J gene TRBJ2-6, with D unclear. Germline CDR1 is KGHSH and CDR2 is LQKENI. V lost 2 bases and J lost 0, with 5 bases in between. The CDR3 contains 15 residues. This CDR3 is CASSPKSSGANVLTF. The CDR3 nucleotides are TGTGCCAGCTCACCAAAGAGCTCTGGGGCCAACGTCCTGACTTTC.

This clonotype was picked up a small number of times. A read error is likely, as this CDR3 ends without the conserved phenylalanine or tryptophan. The chain carries TRBV7-2 and TRBJ2-5, with 7 bases lining up with TRBD1. V shed 0 bases, J shed 1 base, and the junction held 2 bases outside the gene matches. CDR3 length equals 15 residues. The germline CDR1 and CDR2 sequences are SGHTA and FQGNSA. The CDR3 spells CASSLAGQSQETQYL. The CDR3, as DNA: TGTGCCAGCAGCTTAGCGGGACAGTCCCAAGAGACCCAGTACCTC.

This chain joins TRBV19 and TRBJ1-5; D call uncertain. V was pared by 4 bases and J by 3 bases, with 13 bases between. The germline gives CDR1 LNHDA, CDR2 SQIVND (reference sequence). This CDR3 contains 15 residues. The CDR3 sequence: CASSNRDGYNQPQHF. The CDR3 coding sequence is TGTGCCAGTAGTAACCGTGACGGATACAATCAGCCCCAGCATTTT. Full variable domain (outside the CDR3, taken from reference TRBV19 and TRBJ1-5): DGGITQSPKYLFRKEGQNVTLSCEQNLNHDAMYWYRQDPGQGLRLIYYSQIVNDFQKGDIAEGYSVSREKKESFPLTVTSAQKNPTAFYLCASSNRDGYNQPQHFGDGTRLSIL.